Each of the 14 T cell receptor beta chains below was sequenced from the same sample in a study of regulatory T cells in long-lasting Graves disease. Noted time point: newly diagnosed GD, antithyroid drugs for less than 3 months. Extracted RNA from PBMCs served as the source of the TCR library. Building the TCR beta libraries relied on iRepertoire HTBI primers, and CDR3 regions underwent Arm-PCR. Using its own MiXCR run on the multiplex PCR reads, TCRdb lists one record per CDR3 protein. The profile shows around 480,000 distinct CDR3 sequences, 16% of them singletons. This same sample was also taken into another study, of T cells in Graves' hyperthyroidism and ophthalmopathy.

The material sequenced was peripheral blood mononuclear cells (PBMCs), taken at new diagnosis, from a patient treated with antithyroid drugs. The receptors originated from a woman aged 35-65 years with Graves disease.

The chain combines TRBV5-4 with TRBJ2-1; weak D call: TRBD2 (6 bases). V lost 4 bases and J 6 bases, leaving 26 bases between the germline ends. Germline V gene lookup returns CDR1 SGHNT and CDR2 YYREEE (reference sequence). The length of the CDR3 is 18 residues. The CDR3 spells CASSTQRGGTLSGNEQFF. The CDR3 nucleotides are TGTGCCAGCAGCACCCAACGTGGGGGGACTCTCTCAGGCAATGAGCAGTTCTTC.

There are many counts of this clonotype. This chain uses TRBV7-2 with TRBJ2-5, with TRBD2 identical over 9 bases. Looked up from germline, CDR1 is SGHTA and CDR2 is FQGNSA. The J segment lost 5 bases and the V segment lost 1 base, leaving 5 bases of the junction unmatched. This CDR3 has 15 residues. The CDR3 sequence: CASSLERGVRETQYF. CDR3 DNA: TGTGCCAGCAGCTTAGAGCGGGGGGTCCGGGAGACCCAGTACTTC. The complete variable domain, with remaining parts taken from reference TRBV7-2 and TRBJ2-5, reads GAGVSQSPSNKVTEKGKDVELRCDPISGHTALYWYRQSLGQGLEFLIYFQGNSAPDKSGLPSDRFSAERTGGSVSTLTIQRTQQEDSAVYLCASSLERGVRETQYFGPGTRLLVL.

The chain has TRBV6-2 or TRBV6-3 and TRBJ2-7, with TRBD2 as a possible D gene (5 bases). Germline assignment: CDR1 MNHEY and CDR2 SVGEGT. The CDR3 spans 13 residues. The V end was cut by 5 bases, the J end by 7 bases, with 15 bases between. This CDR3 is CASSEALAGEQYF. The CDR3 DNA sequence: TGTGCCAGCAGTGAGGCTCTAGCTGGGGAGCAGTACTTC.

Remarks on this clonotype: Since a much larger clone is just one base distant, this may be a read error. The chain carries TRBV6-2 or TRBV6-3 and TRBJ1-2; D unresolved. The CDR3 totals 15 residues. Germline CDR1 MNHEY, CDR2 SVGEGT. The CDR3 protein is CASSHGEGSIYGCTF. DNA for the CDR3: TGTGCCAGCAGCCACGGGGAGGGATCAATTTATGGCTGCACCTTC.

The chain couples TRBV5-1 to TRBJ1-1; weak D call: TRBD1 (5 bases). Germline-derived CDR1 and CDR2 are SGHRS and YFSETQ. The CDR3 has 15 residues. V shed 4 bases and J shed 1 base, with 14 bases lying between them. CDR3 sequence reads: CASSPGGTANTEAFF. Written as DNA, the CDR3 is TGCGCCAGCAGCCCGGGTGGGACTGCGAACACTGAAGCTTTCTTT.

The genes are TRBV2 and TRBJ2-2; D is possibly TRBD2 (5 bases). The V end was cut by 4 bases, the J end by 5 bases, with 11 bases between. CDR1 SNHLY and CDR2 FYNNEI come from the germline V gene. The CDR3 length is 14 residues. CDR3 bases: TGTGCCAGCAGTGGAGGCGGGTTTACCGGGGAGCTGTTTTTT. Protein product: CASSGGGFTGELFF.

The rearrangement links TRBV20-1 to TRBJ1-4, with unresolved D. Germline loops: CDR1 DFQATT, CDR2 SNEGSKA (reference sequence). CDR3 length: 15 residues. Trimming took off 3 bases at V and 2 bases at J, with 13 bases between the two ends. This chain's CDR3 is CSASRTPATNEKLFF. The DNA of the CDR3 is TGCAGTGCTAGTAGGACCCCGGCCACTAATGAAAAACTGTTTTTT.

Ten or more counts support this clonotype. A much larger clonotype is one base distant, so this may be a read error. The chain joins TRBV6-1 to TRBJ2-7; 7 nucleotides match TRBD1. In germline, CDR1 is MNHNS, CDR2 SASEGT. The length of the CDR3 is 12 residues. Trimming took 6 bases from V and 3 from J; bases not matched to a gene: 2. In DNA form, the CDR3 reads TGTGCCAGCAGCTCAGGGGGCTACGAGCAGTACTTC. Translating gives CASSSGGYEQYF.

The rearrangement links TRBV11-2 to TRBJ2-7; 9 nucleotides agree with TRBD2. The CDR3 consists of 15 residues. V lost 5 bases, J lost 0 bases, and 5 bases stayed unmatched. Germline lookup yields CDR1 SGHAT and CDR2 FQNNGV. The CDR3 spells CASSKTSGSSYEQYF. DNA of the CDR3: TGTGCCAGCAGCAAGACTAGCGGAAGCTCCTACGAGCAGTACTTC.

This clonotype appeared many times. The chain couples TRBV7-2 to TRBJ1-1; D not certain. This CDR3 has 14 amino acids. V dropped 1 base and J dropped 6 bases, with 12 bases sitting between them. Germline values: CDR1 SGHTA, CDR2 FQGNSA. The CDR3: CASSLVGSGSEAFF. For the CDR3, the DNA is TGTGCCAGCAGCTTAGTCGGGAGTGGTTCTGAAGCTTTCTTT.

This chain links TRBV19 with TRBJ1-1; TRBD1 aligns across 9 bases. CDR1 and CDR2 (germline): LNHDA, SQIVND (reference sequence). This CDR3 comprises 13 residues. The V gene end was trimmed by 6 bases and the J gene end by 5 bases; junction bases not matched to a gene: 4. The chain's CDR3 is CASRHDRGTEAFF. CDR3 nucleotide sequence: TGTGCCAGTAGGCACGACAGGGGGACTGAAGCTTTCTTT. Together with reference TRBV19 and TRBJ1-1, the CDR3 gives the full variable domain: DGGITQSPKYLFRKEGQNVTLSCEQNLNHDAMYWYRQDPGQGLRLIYYSQIVNDFQKGDIAEGYSVSREKKESFPLTVTSAQKNPTAFYLCASRHDRGTEAFFGQGTRLTVV.

This clonotype was counted between two and nine times. Mismatch with germline at one junction end may stem from a read error. V and J are TRBV7-3 and TRBJ1-1; the match to TRBD1 covers 8 bases. This CDR3 has 15 residues. The germline CDR1 and CDR2 sequences are SGHTA and FQGTGA. The CDR3 spells CASTLTGTGNTEAFF. CDR3 sequence (DNA): TGTGCCAGCACCTTAACCGGGACAGGGAACACTGAAGCTTTCTTT.

The chain recombines TRBV7-2 with TRBJ2-4; D possibly corresponds to TRBD1 (5 bases). Per germline, CDR1 SGHTA and CDR2 FQGNSA. The CDR3 covers 13 residues. Trimming stripped 5 bases from V and 10 bases from J, with 15 bases between. In DNA form, the CDR3 reads TGTGCCAGCAGCGCGAAAGGGGCTGGGATTCAGTACTTC. This gives the protein CASSAKGAGIQYF.

There are many counts of this clonotype. The chain links TRBV7-9 to TRBJ1-2, with unresolved D. This CDR3 is built from 14 residues. V lost 2 bases and J 3 bases, leaving 10 bases between the germline ends. CDR1 and CDR2 from the germline V gene are SEHNR and FQNEAQ (reference sequence). The CDR3 DNA follows: TGTGCCAGCAGCTTACTTAGGCAGGACTATGGCTACACCTTC. Translation gives CASSLLRQDYGYTF.